Each of the 10 T cell receptor beta chains below was sequenced from the same sample in a study of T cells in Graves' hyperthyroidism and ophthalmopathy. TCR beta CDR3 regions were amplified from RNA transcripts. A set of HTBI primers served as the primers for a first-round RT-PCR of the TCR CDR3. Via MiXCR, TCRdb re-called the multiplex PCR reads, giving one row per CDR3 protein. The sample contains around 420,000 distinct CDR3 sequences, roughly 15% of which appear only once. Material: blood. The receptors were gathered from a woman aged 18-30 years with Graves' hyperthyroidism.

This clonotype was detected ten times or more. V gene TRBV12-3 or TRBV12-4 combines with J gene TRBJ2-2; D is unclear. Trimming took 6 bases from V and 6 from J, leaving 11 bases between them. This CDR3 contains 13 residues. Here the CDR3 reads CASSPSLSGELFF. The CDR3, as DNA: TGTGCCAGCAGCCCCTCACTTTCCGGGGAGCTGTTTTTT.

This clonotype was detected many times. The chain links TRBV11-2 to TRBJ2-3, with no clear D. V lost 5 bases and J lost 2, with 5 bases in between. Per the germline V gene, CDR1 is SGHAT and CDR2 is FQNNGV. There are 12 residues in the CDR3. CDR3 sequence reads: CASSVYTDTQYF. CDR3 nucleotide sequence: TGTGCCAGCAGCGTTTACACAGATACGCAGTATTTT.

This clonotype has ten or more counts. This chain joins TRBV16 and TRBJ2-1; TRBD2 aligns across 8 bases. This CDR3 is built from 16 residues. Unmatched junction bases numbered 5, after V lost 1 base and J lost 3 bases. CDR1 is KGHSY and CDR2 is FQNENV in the germline V gene. The CDR3, as DNA: TGTGCCAGCAGCCAATTGGGGCTAGCGGGCTACAATGAGCAGTTCTTC. It is translated as CASSQLGLAGYNEQFF.

This clonotype was recorded many times. The rearrangement links TRBV19 to TRBJ1-1; possibly TRBD1 for D (6 bases). Per the germline V gene, CDR1 is LNHDA and CDR2 is SQIVND (reference sequence). The V gene lost 5 bases and the J gene lost 1 base, with 11 bases spanning the gap. There are 14 residues in the CDR3. In DNA form, the CDR3 reads TGTGCCAGTAGTGTCGGAGGGGGGAACACTGAAGCTTTCTTT. Its translation: CASSVGGGNTEAFF.

This clonotype came up many times. This chain joins TRBV28 and TRBJ2-3, with D possibly TRBD2 on 6 matching bases. V lost 7 bases and J lost 0, with 14 bases in between. The CDR3 covers 15 residues. The germline CDR1 and CDR2 sequences are MDHEN and SYDVKM. CDR3 sequence reads: CASTLRSGSTDTQYF. CDR3 bases: TGTGCCAGCACCTTACGGAGCGGGAGCACAGATACGCAGTATTTT.

In its sample, this clonotype was seen many times. The chain is built from TRBV27 and TRBJ2-5; 11 bases line up with TRBD2. The trim removed 6 bases at V and 2 bases at J, leaving 5 bases unmatched. The CDR3 consists of 15 residues. Per germline, CDR1 MNHEY and CDR2 SMNVEV (reference sequence). The CDR3 nucleotides read TGTGCCAGCAGCAGACTAGCGGGGCTACAAGAGACCCAGTACTTC. Protein sequence: CASSRLAGLQETQYF.

Ten or more counts support this clonotype. This sequence joins TRBV7-9 and TRBJ2-7; a possible D gene is TRBD2 (5 bases). The CDR3 consists of 13 residues. V lost 4 bases and J 2 bases, leaving 9 bases between the germline ends. Germline CDR1 is SEHNR and CDR2 is FQNEAQ (reference sequence). The DNA of the CDR3 is TGTGCCAGCAGCTCCGGACTTCCCTACGAGCAGTACTTC. Translation: CASSSGLPYEQYF.

DNA of the CDR3: TGTGCCAGTAGTATAGATCATAGGGGTGGCAATCAGCCCCAGCATTTT. Amino acids: CASSIDHRGGNQPQHF. This chain joins TRBV19 and TRBJ1-5; a possible D gene is TRBD1 (5 bases). The CDR3 runs to 16 residues. CDR1 is LNHDA and CDR2 is SQIVND in the germline V gene (reference sequence). V lost 0 bases and J 2 bases, leaving 11 bases between the germline ends.

At least ten counts were recorded for this clonotype. The CDR3 loop reads CASREGPYDTEAFF. The CDR3 DNA reads as TGTGCCAGCCGGGAAGGGCCTTACGACACTGAAGCTTTCTTT. The genes are TRBV2 and TRBJ1-1; no reliable D call. The germline CDR1 and CDR2 sequences are SNHLY and FYNNEI. The V gene lost 8 bases and the J gene lost 3 bases, with 16 bases spanning the gap. The CDR3 totals 14 residues. Supplemented by reference TRBV2 and TRBJ1-1, the full variable domain reads EPEVTQTPSHQVTQMGQEVILRCVPISNHLYFYWYRQILGQKVEFLVSFYNNEISEKSEIFDDQFSVERPDGSNFTLKIRSTKLEDSAMYFCASREGPYDTEAFFGQGTRLTVV.

This clonotype was counted at least ten times. The genes are TRBV27 and TRBJ1-1; D gene unclear. Germline CDR1 reads MNHEY; CDR2 reads SMNVEV (reference sequence). This CDR3 contains 13 residues. V lost 8 bases to trimming and J lost 3 bases, with 13 bases between them. CDR3 amino acids: CASGRGFDTEAFF. In DNA, the CDR3 is TGTGCCAGCGGTAGAGGTTTTGACACTGAAGCTTTCTTT.